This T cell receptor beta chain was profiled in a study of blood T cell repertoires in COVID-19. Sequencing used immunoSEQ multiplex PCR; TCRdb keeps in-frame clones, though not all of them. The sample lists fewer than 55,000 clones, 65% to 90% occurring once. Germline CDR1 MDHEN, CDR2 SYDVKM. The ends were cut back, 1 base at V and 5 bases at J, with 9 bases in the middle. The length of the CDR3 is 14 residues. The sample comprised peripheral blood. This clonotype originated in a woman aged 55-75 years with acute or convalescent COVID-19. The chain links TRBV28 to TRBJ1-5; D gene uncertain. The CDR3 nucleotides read TGTGCCAGCAGTTTATCGTCTCGGGATCAGCCCCAGCATTTT. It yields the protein CASSLSSRDQPQHF.